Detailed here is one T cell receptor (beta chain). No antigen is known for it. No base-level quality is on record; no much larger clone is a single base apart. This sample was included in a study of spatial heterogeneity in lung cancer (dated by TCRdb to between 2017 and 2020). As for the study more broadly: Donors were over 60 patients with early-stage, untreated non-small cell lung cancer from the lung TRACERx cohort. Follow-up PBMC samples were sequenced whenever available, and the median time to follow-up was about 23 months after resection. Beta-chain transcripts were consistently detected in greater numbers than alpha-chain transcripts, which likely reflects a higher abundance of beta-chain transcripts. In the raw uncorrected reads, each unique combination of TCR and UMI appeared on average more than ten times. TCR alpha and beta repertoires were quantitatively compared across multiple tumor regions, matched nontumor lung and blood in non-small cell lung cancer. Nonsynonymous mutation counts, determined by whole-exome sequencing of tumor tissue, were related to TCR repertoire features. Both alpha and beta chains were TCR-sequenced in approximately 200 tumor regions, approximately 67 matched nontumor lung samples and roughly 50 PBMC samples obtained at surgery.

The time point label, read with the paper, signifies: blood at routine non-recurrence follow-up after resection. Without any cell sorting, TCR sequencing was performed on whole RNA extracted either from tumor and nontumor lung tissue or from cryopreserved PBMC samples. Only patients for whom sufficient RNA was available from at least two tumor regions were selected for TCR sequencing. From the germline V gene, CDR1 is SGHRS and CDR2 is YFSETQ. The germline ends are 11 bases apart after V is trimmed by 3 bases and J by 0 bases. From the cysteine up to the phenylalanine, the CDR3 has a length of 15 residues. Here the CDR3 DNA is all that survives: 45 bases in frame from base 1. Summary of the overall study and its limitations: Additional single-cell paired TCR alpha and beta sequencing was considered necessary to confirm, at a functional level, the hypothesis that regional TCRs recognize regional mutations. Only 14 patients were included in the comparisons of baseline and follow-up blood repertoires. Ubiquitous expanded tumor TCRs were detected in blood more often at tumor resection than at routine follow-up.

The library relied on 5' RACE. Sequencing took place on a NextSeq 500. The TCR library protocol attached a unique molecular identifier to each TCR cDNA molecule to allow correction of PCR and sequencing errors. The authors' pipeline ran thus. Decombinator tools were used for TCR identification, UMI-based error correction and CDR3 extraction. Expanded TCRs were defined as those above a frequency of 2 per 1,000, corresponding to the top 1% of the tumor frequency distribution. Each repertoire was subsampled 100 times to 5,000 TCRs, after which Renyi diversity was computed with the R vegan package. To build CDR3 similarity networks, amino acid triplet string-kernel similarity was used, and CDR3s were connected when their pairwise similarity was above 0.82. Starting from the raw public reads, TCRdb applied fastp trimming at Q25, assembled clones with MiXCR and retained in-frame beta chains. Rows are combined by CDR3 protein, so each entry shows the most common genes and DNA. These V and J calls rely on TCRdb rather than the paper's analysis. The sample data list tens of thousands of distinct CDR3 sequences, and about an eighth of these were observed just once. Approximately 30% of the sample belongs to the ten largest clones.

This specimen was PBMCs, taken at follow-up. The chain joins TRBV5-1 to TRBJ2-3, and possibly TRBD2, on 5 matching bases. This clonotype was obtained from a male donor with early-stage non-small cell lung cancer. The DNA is TGCGCCAGCAGCTGGAGGACCCAAAGCACAGATACGCAGTATTTT. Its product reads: CASSWRTQSTDTQYF.